Sequencing of this TCR beta chain was carried out in a study of cytomegalovirus exposure and HLA in healthy donors. Whole-study findings and limits: A prior analysis recorded that most TCR beta V segments were productive about 87% or about 30% of the time. Upon later analysis, HLA-associated TCR beta chains proved more clonally expanded than other, equally common chains. Per a later analysis, 16,951 TCR beta sequences showed association with HLA alleles at 0.05 false discovery rate.

Donors likely had unrecorded immune exposures despite being nominally healthy when sampled. PCR used 60 Vbeta primers and 13 Jbeta primers. Only in-frame clones appear in the TCRdb table, and some are missing; sequencing was by immunoSEQ multiplex PCR. The sample has about 180,000 clones, about three quarters seen once. The CDR3 sequence is 17 residues long. Germline CDR1 and CDR2: SNHLY and FYNNEI. V lost 5 bases to trimming and J lost 0 bases, with 18 bases between them. Note on this clone: The antigen remains unidentified.

This clonotype was sampled from a man between 18 and 35 years old in good health and CMV-seronegative. The rearrangement joins TRBV2 to TRBJ2-3; possibly TRBD2 for D (5 bases). The sequencing input was PBMCs. CDR3 DNA sequence: TGTGCCAGCAGTTATCCAGCGGCCCACGTTAGCACAGATACGCAGTATTTT. It yields the protein CASSYPAAHVSTDTQYF.